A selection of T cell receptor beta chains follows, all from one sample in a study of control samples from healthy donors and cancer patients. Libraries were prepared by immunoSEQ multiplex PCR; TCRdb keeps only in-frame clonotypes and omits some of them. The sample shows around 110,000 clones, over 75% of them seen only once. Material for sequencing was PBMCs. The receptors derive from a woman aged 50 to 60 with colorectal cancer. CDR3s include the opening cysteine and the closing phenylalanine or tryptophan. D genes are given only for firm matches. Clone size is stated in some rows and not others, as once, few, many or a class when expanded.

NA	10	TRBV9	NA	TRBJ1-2	TGTGCCAGCAGCGTGTCTGGCTACACCTTC	CASSVSGYTF
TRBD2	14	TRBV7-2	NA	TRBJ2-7	TGTGCCAGCAGCTTAAGCGGGGGAAGCTACGAGCAGTACTTC	CASSLSGGSYEQYF
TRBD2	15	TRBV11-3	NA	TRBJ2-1	TGTGCCGGAGCGGGTCTCGCGGGAGGTCTTAATGAGCAGTTCTTC	CAGAGLAGGLNEQFF
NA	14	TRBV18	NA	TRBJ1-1	TGTGCCAGCTCACCACCGGCGAGGGGTACTGAAGCTTTCTTT	CASSPPARGTEAFF
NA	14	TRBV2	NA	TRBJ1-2	TGTGCCAGCAAGGAACTCCGCAGGGGAGAGGGCTACACCTTC	CASKELRRGEGYTF
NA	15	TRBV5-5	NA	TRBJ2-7	TGTGCCAGCAGCCCCCCTGATGGGAGACCCTACGAGCAGTACTTC	CASSPPDGRPYEQYF
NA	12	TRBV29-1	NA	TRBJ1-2	TGCAGCGTTGAAACGGGCGGGGATGGCTACACCTTC	CSVETGGDGYTF
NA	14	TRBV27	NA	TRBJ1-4	TGTGCCAGCAGCTCGCAGGGAACTAATGAAAAACTGTTTTTT	CASSSQGTNEKLFF
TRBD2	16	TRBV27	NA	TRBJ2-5	TGTGCCAGCAGTCGGGGACTAGCGGGGGGCCAAGAGACCCAGTACTTC	CASSRGLAGGQETQYF
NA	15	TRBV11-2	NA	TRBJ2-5	TGTGCCAGCAGCTTAGGCCCCCTCCCCCAAGAGACCCAGTACTTC	CASSLGPLPQETQYF
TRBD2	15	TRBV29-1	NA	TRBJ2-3	TGCAGCGTTGCGACTAGCGGGGGGAGGACAGATACGCAGTATTTT	CSVATSGGRTDTQYF
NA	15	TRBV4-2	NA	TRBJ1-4	TGTGCCAGCAGCCCGCGGACAGCCAGTAATGAAAAACTGTTTTTT	CASSPRTASNEKLFF
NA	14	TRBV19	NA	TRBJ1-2	TGTGCCAGTAGTATCAAAGAGTTTAACTATGGCTACACCTTC	CASSIKEFNYGYTF
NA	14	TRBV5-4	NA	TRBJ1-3	TGTGCCAGCAGCTTGGCAGGGGTTGGGGACACCATATATTTT	CASSLAGVGDTIYF
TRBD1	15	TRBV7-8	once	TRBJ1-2	TGTGCCAGCAGCGTAAGACAGGGAGCGAACTATGGCTACACCTTC	CASSVRQGANYGYTF
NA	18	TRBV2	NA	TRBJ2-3	TGTGCCAGCACCATTCTTCGGGGACCGACGTTAAGCACAGATACGCAGTATTTT	CASTILRGPTLSTDTQYF
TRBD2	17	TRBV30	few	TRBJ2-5	TGTGCCTGGATGGGAACTCTCGGCGGGGGGGCGTACGAGACCCAGTACTTC	CAWMGTLGGGAYETQYF
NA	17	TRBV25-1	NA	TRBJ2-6	TGTGCCAGCAGTGATCGGGTCACAAGCTCTGGGGCCAACGTCCTGACTTTC	CASSDRVTSSGANVLTF
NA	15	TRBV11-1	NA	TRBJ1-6	TGTGCCAGCAGCCCCTCCGGGAACTTAAATTCACCCCTCCACTTT	CASSPSGNLNSPLHF
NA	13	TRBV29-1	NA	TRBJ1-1	TGCAGCGTTGAGCCTAGCGGGAACACTGAAGCTTTCTTT	CSVEPSGNTEAFF
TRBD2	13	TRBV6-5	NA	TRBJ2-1	TGTGCCACCGTCTTCCCCGGGGGGGATGAGCAGTTCTTC	CATVFPGGDEQFF
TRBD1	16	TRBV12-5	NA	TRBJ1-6	TGTGCTAGTGGTTTGGTGGTAGGGACAGATAATTCACCCCTCCACTTT	CASGLVVGTDNSPLHF
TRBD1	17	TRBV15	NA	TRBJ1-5	TGTGCCACCAGCAGAGATTTAATTCGGGACAGGGGACAGCCCCAGCATTTT	CATSRDLIRDRGQPQHF
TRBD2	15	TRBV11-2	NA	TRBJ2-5	TGTGCCAGCAGCTTATACGGGGGGGCCCAAGAGACCCAGTACTTC	CASSLYGGAQETQYF
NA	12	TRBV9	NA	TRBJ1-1	TGTGCCAGCAGCGTAGATGACACTGAAGCTTTCTTT	CASSVDDTEAFF
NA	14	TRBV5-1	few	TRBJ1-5	TGCGCCAGCAGCTTGGGTCAGCTCAATCAGCCCCAGCATTTT	CASSLGQLNQPQHF
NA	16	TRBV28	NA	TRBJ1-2	TGTGCCAGCAGTTTACTCTTGACAGATAGTAACTATGGCTACACCTTC	CASSLLLTDSNYGYTF
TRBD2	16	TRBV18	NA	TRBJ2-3	TGTGCCAGCTCACCAGGACTAGCGGAGACAGCAGATACGCAGTATTTT	CASSPGLAETADTQYF
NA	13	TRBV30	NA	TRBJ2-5	TGTGCCTGGAGTGCCCCCCCCCAAGAGGCCCAGTACTTC	CAWSAPPQEAQYF
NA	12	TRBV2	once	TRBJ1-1	TGTGCCAGTAGCAGGGAGGGCACTGAAGCTTTCTTT	CASSREGTEAFF
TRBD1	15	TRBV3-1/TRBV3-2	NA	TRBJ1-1	TGTGCCAGCAGCCGCACAGGACAGGGGAACACTGAAGCTTTCTTT	CASSRTGQGNTEAFF
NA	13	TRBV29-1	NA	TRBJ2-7	TGCAGCGTTAGTGGTATTTCCTTCTACGAGCAGTACTTC	CSVSGISFYEQYF
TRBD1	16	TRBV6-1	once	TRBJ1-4	TGTGCCAGCAGTGGAAGCGACAGGGGACCTAATGAAAAACTGTTTTTT	CASSGSDRGPNEKLFF
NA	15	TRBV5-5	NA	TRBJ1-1	TGTGCCAGCAGCTTGGGACCACCTACACGTCTGCGGGCTTTCTTT	CASSLGPPTRLRAFF
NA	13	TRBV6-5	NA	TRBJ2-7	TGTGCCAGCAGCCTTTTACTAGTTTACGAGCAGTACTTC	CASSLLLVYEQYF
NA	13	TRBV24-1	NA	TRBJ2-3	TGTGCCACCAGTGATTTTGGAACAGATACGCAGTATTTT	CATSDFGTDTQYF
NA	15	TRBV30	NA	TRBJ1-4	TGTGCCTGGAGTGAACCGGGACCTCCGAATGAAAAACTGTTTTTT	CAWSEPGPPNEKLFF
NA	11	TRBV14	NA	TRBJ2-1	TGTGCCAGCAGCCAGGAGCAAGAGCAGTTCTTC	CASSQEQEQFF
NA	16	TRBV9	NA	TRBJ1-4	TGTGCCAGCAGCGCGTTAAATGGGCAGGCAGGTGAAAAACTGTTTTTT	CASSALNGQAGEKLFF
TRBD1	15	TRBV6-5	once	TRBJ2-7	TGTGCCAGCAGCGATGCCGGGACAGGGGTGGACGAGCAGTACTTC	CASSDAGTGVDEQYF
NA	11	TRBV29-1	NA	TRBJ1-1	TGCAGCGTTGTGGGCCAAATTGAAGCTTTCTTT	CSVVGQIEAFF
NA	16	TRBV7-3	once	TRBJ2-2	TGTGCCAGCAGCTTAATTCCAGGGCTGAACACCGGGGAGCTGTTTTTT	CASSLIPGLNTGELFF
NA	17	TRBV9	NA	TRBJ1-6	TGTGCCAGCAGCGCTCGGGGGGTTACCCTCTATAATTCACCCCTCCACTTT	CASSARGVTLYNSPLHF
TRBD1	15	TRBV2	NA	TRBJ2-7	TGTGCCAGCAGTGCGAGACAGGGGATCTTGTCCGAGCAGTACTTC	CASSARQGILSEQYF
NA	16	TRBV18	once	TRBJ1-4	TGTGCCAGCTCGCCGGTACAGGGTGCAGCTAATGAAAAACTGTTTTTT	CASSPVQGAANEKLFF
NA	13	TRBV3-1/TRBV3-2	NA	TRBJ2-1	TGTGCCAGCAGCCAAGCTAGAGGGGGTGAGCAGTTCTTC	CASSQARGGEQFF
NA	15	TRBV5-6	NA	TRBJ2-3	TGTGCCAGCAGCTTGCGGCGGGTTAGCACAGATACGCAGTATTTT	CASSLRRVSTDTQYF
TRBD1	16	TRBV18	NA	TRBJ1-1	TGTGCCAGCTCACCATTTGCGACAGGGGGTAACACTGAAGCTTTCTTT	CASSPFATGGNTEAFF
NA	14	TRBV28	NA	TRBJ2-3	TGTGCCAGCAGTTTCCAGCGTTCGGCAGATACGCAGTATTTT	CASSFQRSADTQYF
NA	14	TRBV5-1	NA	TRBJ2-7	TGCGCCAGCAGCTTCAGGGCGGAATCCTACGAGCAGTACTTC	CASSFRAESYEQYF
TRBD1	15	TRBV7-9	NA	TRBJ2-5	TGTGCCAGCAGCATCTACCGGGACAGCCAAGAGACCCAGTACTTC	CASSIYRDSQETQYF